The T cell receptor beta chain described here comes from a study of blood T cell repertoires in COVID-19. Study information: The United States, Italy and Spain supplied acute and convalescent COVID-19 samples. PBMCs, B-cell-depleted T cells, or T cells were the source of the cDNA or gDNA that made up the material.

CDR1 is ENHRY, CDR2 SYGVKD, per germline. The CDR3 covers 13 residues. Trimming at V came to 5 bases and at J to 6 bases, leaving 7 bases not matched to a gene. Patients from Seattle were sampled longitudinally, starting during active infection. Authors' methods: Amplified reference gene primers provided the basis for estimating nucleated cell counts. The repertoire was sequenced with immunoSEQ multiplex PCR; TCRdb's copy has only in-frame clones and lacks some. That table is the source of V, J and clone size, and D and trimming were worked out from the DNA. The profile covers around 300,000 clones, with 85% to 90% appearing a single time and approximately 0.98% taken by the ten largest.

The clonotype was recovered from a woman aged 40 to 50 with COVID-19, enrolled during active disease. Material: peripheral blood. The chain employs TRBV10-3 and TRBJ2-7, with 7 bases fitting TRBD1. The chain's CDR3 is CAISTLQGVEQYF. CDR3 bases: TGTGCCATCAGTACCTTGCAGGGGGTCGAGCAGTACTTC.